The 14 T cell receptor beta chains below all came from one sample that was sequenced in a study of a mutant IDH1 vaccine in newly diagnosed glioma. Clones were read by immunoSEQ multiplex PCR, and TCRdb kept only the in-frame ones, dropping some. The sample holds about 68,000 clones, approximately 84% seen once. For these receptors, no antigen is known. The time point is: week 35, safety follow-up. Vaccination used 300 ug of mutant IDH1 20-mer peptide per dose, with topical imiquimod. The sample in question was PBMCs, obtained from a glioma patient whose treatment included an IDH1 peptide vaccine. These TCRs come from a man aged 18 to 35 with glioma.

The chain joins TRBV30 to TRBJ2-1; TRBD1 agrees at 9 bases. V trimming: 2 bases; J trimming: 12 bases; junction bases outside the gene matches: 8. The CDR3 runs 13 residues. Germline CDR1 is GTSNPN and CDR2 is SVGIG (reference sequence). CDR3 nucleotide sequence: TGTGCCTGGAGTCCGGGACAGGGCTTTATGCAGTTCTTC. Translation: CAWSPGQGFMQFF.

This chain connects TRBV4-1 to TRBJ1-1, with D possibly TRBD1 on 5 matching bases. This CDR3 has 14 residues. CDR1 and CDR2 (germline): MGHRA, YSYEKL. V shed 0 bases and J shed 11 bases, with 16 bases lying between them. CDR3 sequence: CASSQEDTPGGAFF. The DNA of the CDR3 is TGCGCCAGCAGCCAAGAAGACACCCCGGGGGGGGCTTTCTTT.

This chain links TRBV18 with TRBJ2-7, with D maybe TRBD2 (7 bases). This CDR3 spans 15 amino acids. Germline V CDR1 and CDR2: KGHSH, LQKENI. V gave up 3 bases and J gave up 3 bases, with 15 bases separating them. The CDR3 reads CASSPSIRGGYEQYF. CDR3 DNA: TGTGCCAGCTCACCCAGCATTAGGGGGGGCTACGAGCAGTACTTC.

V and J are TRBV7-2 and TRBJ2-1; D may be TRBD2 (6 bases). The CDR3 covers 16 residues. Germline values: CDR1 SGHTA, CDR2 FQGNSA. V was pared by 1 base and J by 4 bases, with 14 bases between. CDR3 residues: CASSLEPGLYYNEQFF. DNA of the CDR3: TGTGCCAGCAGCTTAGAGCCGGGACTTTATTACAATGAGCAGTTCTTC.

V and J are TRBV7-9 and TRBJ2-7; D not resolved. Trimming cost V 4 bases and J 3 bases, with 10 bases left between them. Per the germline V gene, CDR1 is SEHNR and CDR2 is FQNEAQ (reference sequence). The CDR3 length is 13 residues. For the CDR3, the DNA is TGTGCCAGCAGCTATAGCCAGAACTACGAGCAGTACTTC. Translated: CASSYSQNYEQYF.

The V call is TRBV6-6, the J call TRBJ1-3, with D perhaps TRBD1 (6 bases). The CDR3 is made up of 14 amino acids. The V gene's germline CDR1 is MNHNY and CDR2 SVGAGI (reference sequence). Trimming removed 6 bases from V and 0 bases from J, with 9 bases in between. CDR3 residues: CASRKQGSGNTIYF. The CDR3 DNA reads as TGTGCCAGCAGGAAACAGGGCTCTGGAAACACCATATATTTT.

The chain uses TRBV7-8 and TRBJ1-2; 9 bases align to TRBD1. The CDR3 runs to 15 residues. The junction had 7 bases not matched to a gene; V was cut back by 4 bases and J by 4 bases. Germline CDR1 is SGHVS and CDR2 is FQNEAQ. CDR3 nucleotide sequence: TGTGCCAGCAGCTCAGTCCGGGGACAGGGCTATGGCTACACCTTC. Protein product: CASSSVRGQGYGYTF.

This sequence joins TRBV12-5 and TRBJ1-2, with TRBD1 identical over 10 bases. Germline assignment: CDR1 LGHNT and CDR2 FRNRAP. The V and J ends lost 2 bases and 6 bases, in that order; junction bases with no gene match: 6. This CDR3 region has 15 residues. CDR3 region: CASGLTLGTGDGYTF. The CDR3 coding sequence is TGTGCTAGTGGTTTGACCCTAGGGACAGGGGATGGCTACACCTTC.

The V gene is TRBV7-9, the J gene TRBJ2-7; 9 bases align to TRBD1. The ends lost 4 bases at V and 2 bases at J; junction bases unmatched: 3. This CDR3 is built from 14 residues. Germline lookup yields CDR1 SEHNR and CDR2 FQNEAQ (reference sequence). DNA for the CDR3: TGTGCCAGCAGCTGGGGACAGGGTGCCTACGAGCAGTACTTC. Amino acid sequence: CASSWGQGAYEQYF.

V and J are TRBV7-2 and TRBJ2-7; 8 positions agree with TRBD2. CDR1 and CDR2 from the germline V gene are SGHTA and FQGNSA. V lost 4 bases, J lost 2 bases, and 7 bases stayed unmatched. The CDR3 totals 15 residues. Here the CDR3 reads CASSSSAGAPYEQYF. The CDR3 bases are TGTGCCAGCAGCTCGTCAGCGGGGGCCCCCTACGAGCAGTACTTC.

This clone was counted once. This chain uses TRBV4-2 with TRBJ1-3; D not resolved. Germline CDR1 LGHNA, CDR2 YNFKEQ. V gave up 1 base and J gave up 0 bases, with 7 bases separating them. CDR3 length: 15 residues. The CDR3 region is CASSQARNSGNTIYF. CDR3 DNA: TGTGCCAGCAGCCAAGCCAGGAACTCTGGAAACACCATATATTTT.

The chain combines TRBV28 with TRBJ2-7, with 13 bases fitting TRBD2. With 2 bases clipped from V and 2 bases from J, the junction kept 9 bases outside the gene matches. The length of the CDR3 is 18 residues. The germline gives CDR1 MDHEN, CDR2 SYDVKM. CDR3 region: CASSLTGLAGVGAYEQYF. The CDR3 nucleotides are TGTGCCAGCAGTTTAACAGGACTAGCGGGAGTAGGGGCCTACGAGCAGTACTTC.

The V call is TRBV9, the J call TRBJ1-3; possible D gene TRBD1, 5 bases. This CDR3 comprises 14 residues. Trimming took off 4 bases at V and 8 bases at J, with 16 bases between the two ends. Germline V gene lookup returns CDR1 SGDLS and CDR2 YYNGEE. The DNA of the CDR3 is TGTGCCAGCAGCTTTCGGGACCCGAGGGACACCATATATTTT. Its protein is CASSFRDPRDTIYF. Using reference TRBV9 and TRBJ1-3 for the parts outside the CDR3, the full variable domain is DSGVTQTPKHLITATGQRVTLRCSPRSGDLSVYWYQQSLDQGLQFLIQYYNGEERAKGNILERFSAQQFPDLHSELNLSSLELGDSALYFCASSFRDPRDTIYFGEGSWLTVV.

The chain links TRBV6-1 to TRBJ2-7, with D tentatively TRBD2 (6 bases). Germline lookup yields CDR1 MNHNS and CDR2 SASEGT. V was pared by 8 bases and J by 0 bases, with 11 bases between. The CDR3 consists of 13 residues. This CDR3 reads CASGGWSSYEQYF. The CDR3 DNA sequence: TGTGCCAGCGGAGGGTGGAGCTCCTACGAGCAGTACTTC.